Below, one T cell receptor beta chain is given with its context. The CDR3 consists of 15 residues. V was shortened by 2 bases and J by 7 bases, with 12 bases between the two germline ends. The germline V gene has CDR1 MNHNY and CDR2 SVGAGI (reference sequence). These data come from a study of T cell responses to AZD1222 COVID-19 vaccine. The table came from immunoSEQ multiplex PCR; TCRdb's copy has only in-frame clones and leaves some out. The repertoire has some 130,000 clones, 92% of them found once; the top ten carry 2.5% to 4%. The receptor comes from an adult in good health. The chain links TRBV6-6 to TRBJ1-6; D is uncertain. Sequences were derived from peripheral blood, sampled on day 0 of AZD1222 vaccination. In DNA, the CDR3 is TGTGCCAGCAGTTACCCAGGACGGGAAAATTCACCCCTCCACTTT. Protein product: CASSYPGRENSPLHF.